What follows are 27 T cell receptor beta chains derived from one specimen sequenced in a study of T cells expressing NK-cell markers. TCRdb processed the 5' RACE reads again and assigns one entry to each CDR3 protein, with no DNA. The sample is made up of 200,000 to 300,000 distinct CDR3 sequences, and the top ten hold 0.39% of it. The sample was blood T cells: a sorted CD56 or NKG2C T cell subset, CD4+ or CD8+ T cells, or bulk PBMC T cells (not recorded which). These receptors came from a man younger than 35 in good health.

The CDR3 protein is CSARDGSGGSSYNEQFF. The chain is built from TRBV20-1 and TRBJ2-1; TCRdb names TRBD2, which stays unverified in the absence of DNA. Germline V gene sequence: CDR1 DFQATT, CDR2 SNEGSKA (reference sequence). The CDR3 length is 17 residues.

The chain carries TRBV6-1 and TRBJ2-3; the TCRdb call, TRBD1, lacks DNA for checking. Looked up from germline, CDR1 is MNHNS and CDR2 is SASEGT. The CDR3 has 14 residues. The chain's CDR3 is CASSLDRVTDTQYF.

The chain employs TRBV15 and TRBJ2-5; TCRdb outputs TRBD1, but without DNA this stays unchecked. In germline, CDR1 is LNHNV, CDR2 YYDKDF (reference sequence). The CDR3 is 15 residues long. CDR3 sequence: CATSGTDRRQETQYF.

The chain links TRBV27 to TRBJ1-2; TCRdb returns TRBD1, unconfirmable since there is no DNA. The CDR3 runs 15 residues. Germline assignment: CDR1 MNHEY and CDR2 SMNVEV (reference sequence). The CDR3 loop is CASSFSQQGTYGYTF.

The rearrangement joins TRBV12-3 or TRBV12-4 to TRBJ1-2; TCRdb calls TRBD1, which cannot be checked without DNA. The length of the CDR3 is 14 residues. The CDR3 loop is CASSTWDRVKGYTF.

This chain connects TRBV19 to TRBJ1-5. Germline loops: CDR1 LNHDA, CDR2 SQIVND (reference sequence). The CDR3 sequence is 17 residues long. The CDR3 protein is CASSSWEGRGSNQPQHF.

The chain employs TRBV19 and TRBJ2-5; there is no DNA to check the TCRdb D call of TRBD2. The CDR3 has 14 amino acids. Per germline, CDR1 LNHDA and CDR2 SQIVND (reference sequence). The CDR3 here is CASSWRAAQETQYF.

This sequence joins TRBV7-9 and TRBJ1-2. The CDR3 sequence is 15 residues long. In germline, CDR1 is SEHNR, CDR2 FQNEAQ (reference sequence). CDR3 region: CASSPRGPSSYGYTF.

The J gene is TRBJ1-4, the V gene TRBV6-5; no DNA is available, so the TRBD1 call from TCRdb remains unchecked. The CDR3 is 15 residues long. Germline loops: CDR1 MNHEY, CDR2 SVGAGI. The CDR3 loop reads CASSYSGTGDEKLFF.

V is TRBV19 and J is TRBJ2-7; TCRdb lists TRBD2, though no DNA is available to test this call. Looked up from germline, CDR1 is LNHDA and CDR2 is SQIVND (reference sequence). This CDR3 contains 15 residues. CDR3: CASSTGTSWGYEQYF. The entire variable domain, with the rest obtained from reference TRBV19 and TRBJ2-7, is as follows: DGGITQSPKYLFRKEGQNVTLSCEQNLNHDAMYWYRQDPGQGLRLIYYSQIVNDFQKGDIAEGYSVSREKKESFPLTVTSAQKNPTAFYLCASSTGTSWGYEQYFGPGTRLTVT.

V is TRBV7-9 and J is TRBJ1-2; TCRdb's assignment of TRBD1 cannot be checked, as there is no DNA. CDR3 length: 15 residues. Germline V lookup: CDR1 SEHNR, CDR2 FQNEAQ (reference sequence). The CDR3 loop reads CASSLSGVEDYGYTF.

The V gene is TRBV29-1, the J gene TRBJ1-2; TCRdb indicates TRBD1, and absent DNA this call remains unverified. The CDR3 extends over 11 amino acids. Germline CDR1 is SQVTM and CDR2 is ANQGSEA. The CDR3 loop is CSLPTGEGYTF.

The chain links TRBV4-1 to TRBJ1-5; no DNA is available, so the TRBD1 call from TCRdb remains unchecked. This CDR3 spans 16 amino acids. Germline assignment: CDR1 MGHRA and CDR2 YSYEKL. CDR3 residues: CASSQDPGQGSQPQHF.

The chain couples TRBV5-1 to TRBJ2-1. Germline-derived CDR1 and CDR2 are SGHRS and YFSETQ. The CDR3 covers 16 residues. CDR3 sequence reads: CASSYFTTGRDNEQFF.

The rearrangement uses TRBV15 and TRBJ2-7; TCRdb proposes TRBD2, but this gene call is untestable without DNA. CDR3 length equals 17 residues. CDR1 is LNHNV, CDR2 YYDKDF, per germline (reference sequence). CDR3 sequence reads: CATSPGPGTSGRSEQYF.

The chain links TRBV4-2 to TRBJ2-2; TCRdb reports TRBD1, a call that lacks DNA to check it against. The germline V gene has CDR1 LGHNA and CDR2 YNFKEQ. The CDR3 contains 15 residues. The chain's CDR3 is CASSGDSHLAGDLFF.

This chain connects TRBV7-9 to TRBJ2-3; TCRdb picks TRBD2, but there is no DNA to check that call. The CDR3 has 17 residues. Germline CDR1 is SEHNR and CDR2 is FQNEAQ (reference sequence). CDR3 loop: CASSSGSSGSFTDTQYF.

This chain joins TRBV29-1 and TRBJ2-2; checking the TCRdb D call of TRBD2 is not possible without DNA. The CDR3 sequence is 17 residues long. The germline V gene has CDR1 SQVTM and CDR2 ANQGSEA. This chain's CDR3 is CSVAGGSGRWNTGELFF.

The genes are TRBV5-1 and TRBJ1-6; TCRdb indicates TRBD1, and absent DNA this call remains unverified. Germline loops: CDR1 SGHRS, CDR2 YFSETQ. The CDR3 is 16 residues long. CDR3 amino acids: CASSLDGQGHNSPLHF.

The chain is built from TRBV12-5 and TRBJ2-1; TCRdb designates TRBD2, a call that cannot be tested without DNA. Germline V gives CDR1 LGHNT, CDR2 FRNRAP. The CDR3 extends over 17 amino acids. CDR3 sequence: CASGLAHLAGGSNEQFF. Based on the CDR3 plus reference TRBV12-5 and TRBJ2-1, the full variable domain is DARVTQTPRHKVTEMGQEVTMRCQPILGHNTVFWYRQTMMQGLELLAYFRNRAPLDDSGMPKDRFSAEMPDATLATLKIQPSEPRDSAVYFCASGLAHLAGGSNEQFFGPGTRLTVL.

This chain uses TRBV6-1 with TRBJ1-1; TCRdb names TRBD1, which stays unverified in the absence of DNA. This CDR3 comprises 14 residues. From germline, CDR1 is MNHNS and CDR2 SASEGT. This CDR3 reads CASLRAGGFTEAFF.

The genes are TRBV30 and TRBJ2-1. Germline V gene lookup returns CDR1 GTSNPN and CDR2 SVGIG (reference sequence). The CDR3 covers 16 residues. The CDR3 reads CAWSVRRGSTYNEQFF.

The chain couples TRBV6-5 to TRBJ1-5. The CDR3 contains 15 residues. The V gene's germline CDR1 is MNHEY and CDR2 SVGAGI. The CDR3 here is CASSYSGVSNQPQHF.

The V gene is TRBV6-1, the J gene TRBJ2-7; TCRdb gives TRBD1 as the D gene, but with no DNA this cannot be confirmed. In germline, CDR1 is MNHNS, CDR2 SASEGT. This CDR3 spans 14 amino acids. The CDR3 sequence: CASSSTRGAYEQYF.

V gene TRBV27 combines with J gene TRBJ1-4; lacking DNA, the TRBD1 call made by TCRdb goes unchecked. CDR1 and CDR2 (germline): MNHEY, SMNVEV (reference sequence). The length of the CDR3 is 14 residues. The CDR3: CASSRTAEYEKLFF.

The chain is built from TRBV7-2 and TRBJ2-7; without DNA, the TCRdb call of TRBD1 cannot be checked. The CDR3 consists of 14 residues. Looked up from germline, CDR1 is SGHTA and CDR2 is FQGNSA. The CDR3 spells CASSLPGTWGEQYF.

The chain joins TRBV5-1 to TRBJ2-5; TCRdb picks TRBD2, but there is no DNA to check that call. CDR1 is SGHRS, CDR2 YFSETQ, per germline. This CDR3 spans 15 amino acids. CDR3 sequence: CASSLTLSGQETQYF.